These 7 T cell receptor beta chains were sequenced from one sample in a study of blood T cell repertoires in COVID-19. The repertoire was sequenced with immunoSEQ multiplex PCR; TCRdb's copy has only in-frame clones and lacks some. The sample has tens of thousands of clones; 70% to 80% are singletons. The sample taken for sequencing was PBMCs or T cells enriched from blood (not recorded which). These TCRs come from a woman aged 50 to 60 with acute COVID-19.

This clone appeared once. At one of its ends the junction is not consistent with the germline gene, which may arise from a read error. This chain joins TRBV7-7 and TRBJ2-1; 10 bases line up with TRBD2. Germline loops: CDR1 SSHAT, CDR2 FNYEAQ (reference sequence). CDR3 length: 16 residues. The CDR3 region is CASSLEAGGSYNEQFF. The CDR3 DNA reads TGTGCTAGCAGCTTAGAAGCGGGGGGGTCCTACAATGAGCAGTTCTTC.

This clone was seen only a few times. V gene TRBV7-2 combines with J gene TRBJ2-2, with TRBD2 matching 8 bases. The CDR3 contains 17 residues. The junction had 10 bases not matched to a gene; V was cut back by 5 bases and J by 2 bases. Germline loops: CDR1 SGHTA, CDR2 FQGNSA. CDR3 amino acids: CASSLPGGGPNTGELFF. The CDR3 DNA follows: TGTGCCAGCAGCCTCCCGGGCGGGGGGCCTAACACCGGGGAGCTGTTTTTT.

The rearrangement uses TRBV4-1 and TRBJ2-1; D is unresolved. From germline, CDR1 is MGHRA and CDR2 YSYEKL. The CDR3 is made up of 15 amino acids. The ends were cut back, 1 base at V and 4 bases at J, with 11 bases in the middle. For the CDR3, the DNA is TGCGCCAGCAGCCAAGTTACCGGTCCTTACAATGAGCAGTTCTTC. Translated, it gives CASSQVTGPYNEQFF.

The CDR3 region has the DNA TGTGCCAGCAGTTACGGTGGGACTTACACCGGGGAGCTGTTTTTT. Its protein product is CASSYGGTYTGELFF. The chain is built from TRBV6-5 and TRBJ2-2; D possibly corresponds to TRBD2 (6 bases). Looked up from germline, CDR1 is MNHEY and CDR2 is SVGAGI. This CDR3 is 15 amino acids long. V lost 2 bases and J lost 3, with 10 bases in between.

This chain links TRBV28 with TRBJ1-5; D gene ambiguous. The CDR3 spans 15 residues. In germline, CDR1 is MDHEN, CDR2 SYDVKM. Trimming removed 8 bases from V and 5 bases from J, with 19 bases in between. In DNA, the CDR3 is TGTGCCAGCCCTGACCCCCGGGGTGGGGATCAGCCCCAGCATTTT. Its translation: CASPDPRGGDQPQHF.

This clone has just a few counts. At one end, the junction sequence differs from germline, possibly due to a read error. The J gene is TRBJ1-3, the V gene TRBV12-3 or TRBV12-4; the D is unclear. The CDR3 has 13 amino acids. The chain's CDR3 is CATSGRTGNTIYF. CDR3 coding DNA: TGTGCCACCAGTGGGCGAACTGGAAACACCATATATTTT.

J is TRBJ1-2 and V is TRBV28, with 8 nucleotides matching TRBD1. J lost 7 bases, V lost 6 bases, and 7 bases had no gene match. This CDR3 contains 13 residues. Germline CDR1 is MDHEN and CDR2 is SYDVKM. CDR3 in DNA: TGTGCCAGCAGCCCTGACAGGGGTCTTGGCTACACCTTC. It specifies CASSPDRGLGYTF.